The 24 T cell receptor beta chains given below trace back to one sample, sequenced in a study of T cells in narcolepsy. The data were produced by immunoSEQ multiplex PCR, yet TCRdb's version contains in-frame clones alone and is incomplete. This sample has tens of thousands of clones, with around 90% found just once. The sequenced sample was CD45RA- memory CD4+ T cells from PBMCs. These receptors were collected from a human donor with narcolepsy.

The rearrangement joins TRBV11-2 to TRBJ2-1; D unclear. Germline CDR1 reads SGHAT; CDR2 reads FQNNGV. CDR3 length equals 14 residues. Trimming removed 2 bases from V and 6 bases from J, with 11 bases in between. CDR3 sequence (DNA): TGTGCCAGCAGCTTATCTACCAGCATCAATGAGCAGTTCTTC. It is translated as CASSLSTSINEQFF.

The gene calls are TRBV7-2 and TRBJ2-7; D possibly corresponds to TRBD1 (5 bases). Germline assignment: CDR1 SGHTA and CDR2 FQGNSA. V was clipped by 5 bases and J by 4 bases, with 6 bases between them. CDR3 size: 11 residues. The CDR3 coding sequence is TGTGCCAGCAGCAACAGGTACGAGCAGTACTTC. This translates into CASSNRYEQYF. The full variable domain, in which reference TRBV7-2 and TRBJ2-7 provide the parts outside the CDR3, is GAGVSQSPSNKVTEKGKDVELRCDPISGHTALYWYRQSLGQGLEFLIYFQGNSAPDKSGLPSDRFSAERTGGSVSTLTIQRTQQEDSAVYLCASSNRYEQYFGPGTRLTVT.

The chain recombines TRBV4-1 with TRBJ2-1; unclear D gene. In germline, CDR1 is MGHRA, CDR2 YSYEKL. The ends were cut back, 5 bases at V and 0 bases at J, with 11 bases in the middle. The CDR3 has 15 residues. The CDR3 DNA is TGCGCCAGCAGCGGGCTACTTAGCTCCTACAATGAGCAGTTCTTC. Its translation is CASSGLLSSYNEQFF.

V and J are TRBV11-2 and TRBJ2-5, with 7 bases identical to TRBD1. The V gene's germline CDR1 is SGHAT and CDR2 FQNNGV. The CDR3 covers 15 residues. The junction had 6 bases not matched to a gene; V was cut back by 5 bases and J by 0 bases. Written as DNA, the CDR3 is TGTGCCAGCAGCCTGGACAGGCCATACCAAGAGACCCAGTACTTC. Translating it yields CASSLDRPYQETQYF.

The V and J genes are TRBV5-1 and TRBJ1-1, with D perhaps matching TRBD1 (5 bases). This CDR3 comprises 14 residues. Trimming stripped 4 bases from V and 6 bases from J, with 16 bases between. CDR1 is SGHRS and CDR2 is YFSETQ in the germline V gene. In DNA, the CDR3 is TGCGCCAGCAGCCGCAGGGCCAGTGGGGCTGAAGCTTTCTTT. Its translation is CASSRRASGAEAFF.

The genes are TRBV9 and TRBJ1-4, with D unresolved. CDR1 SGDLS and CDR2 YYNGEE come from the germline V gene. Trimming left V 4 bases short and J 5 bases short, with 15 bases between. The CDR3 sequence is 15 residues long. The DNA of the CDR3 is TGTGCCAGCAGCTTCGGGCCGGCCGGGAATGAAAAACTGTTTTTT. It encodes CASSFGPAGNEKLFF.

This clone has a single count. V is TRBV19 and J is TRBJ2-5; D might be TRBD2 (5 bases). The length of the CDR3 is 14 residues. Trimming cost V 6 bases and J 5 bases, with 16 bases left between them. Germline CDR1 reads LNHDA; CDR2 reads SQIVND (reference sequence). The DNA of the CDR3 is TGTGCCAGTAGAGGCCGGGATCCCTTTGAGACCCAGTACTTC. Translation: CASRGRDPFETQYF.

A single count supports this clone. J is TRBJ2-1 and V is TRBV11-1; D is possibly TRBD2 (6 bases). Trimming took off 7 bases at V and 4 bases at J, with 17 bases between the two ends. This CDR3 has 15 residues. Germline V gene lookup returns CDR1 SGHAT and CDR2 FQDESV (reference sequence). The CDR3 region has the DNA TGTGCCAGCACCGTGGGGGGAGCGAAGTACAATGAGCAGTTCTTC. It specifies CASTVGGAKYNEQFF.

The CDR3 here is CASSEELLQPQHF. The CDR3 DNA sequence: TGTGCCAGCAGTGAAGAGCTACTTCAGCCCCAGCATTTT. The chain joins TRBV6-4 to TRBJ1-5; D remains unclear. The CDR3 sequence is 13 residues long. The V end was cut by 3 bases, the J end by 6 bases, with 9 bases between. Germline CDR1 MRHNA, CDR2 SNTAGT.

CDR3 coding DNA: TGCGCCAGCAGCGGGGACAGCAACTCCTACGAGCAGTACTTC. It is translated as CASSGDSNSYEQYF. The rearrangement joins TRBV5-1 to TRBJ2-7, with 7 positions matching TRBD1. The germline gives CDR1 SGHRS, CDR2 YFSETQ. V lost 4 bases to trimming and J lost 0 bases; unmatched junction nucleotides: 4. The CDR3 contains 14 residues.

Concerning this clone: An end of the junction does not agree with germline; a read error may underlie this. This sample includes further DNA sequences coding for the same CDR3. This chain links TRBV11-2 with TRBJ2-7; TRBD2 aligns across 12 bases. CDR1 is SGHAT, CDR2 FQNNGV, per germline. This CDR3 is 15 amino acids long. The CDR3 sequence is CASSSGLAGFYEQYF. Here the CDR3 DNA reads TGCGCCAGCAGCTCCGGACTAGCGGGATTCTACGAGCAGTACTTC.

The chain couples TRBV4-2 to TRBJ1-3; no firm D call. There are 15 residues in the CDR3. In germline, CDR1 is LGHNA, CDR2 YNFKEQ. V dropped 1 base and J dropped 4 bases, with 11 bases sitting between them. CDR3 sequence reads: CASSQVGTPGNTIYF. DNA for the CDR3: TGTGCCAGCAGCCAAGTTGGAACCCCGGGAAACACCATATATTTT.

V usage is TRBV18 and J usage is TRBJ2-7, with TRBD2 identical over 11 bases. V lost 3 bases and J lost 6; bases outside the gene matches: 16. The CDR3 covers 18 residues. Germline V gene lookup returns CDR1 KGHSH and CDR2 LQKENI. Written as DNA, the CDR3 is TGTGCCAGCTCACCGTCGCTAGCGGGAGGTAATCTTGGTGCCGAGCAGTACTTC. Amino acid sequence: CASSPSLAGGNLGAEQYF. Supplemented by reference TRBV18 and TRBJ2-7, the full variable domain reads NAGVMQNPRHLVRRRGQEARLRCSPMKGHSHVYWYRQLPEEGLKFMVYLQKENIIDESGMPKERFSAEFPKEGPSILRIQQVVRGDSAAYFCASSPSLAGGNLGAEQYFGPGTRLTVT.

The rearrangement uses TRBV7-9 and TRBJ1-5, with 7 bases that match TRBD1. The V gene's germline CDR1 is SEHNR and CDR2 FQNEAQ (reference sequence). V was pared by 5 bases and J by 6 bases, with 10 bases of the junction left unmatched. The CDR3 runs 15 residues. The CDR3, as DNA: TGTGCCAGCAGCGGGGGGACAGCCCAAAGTCAGCCCCAGCATTTT. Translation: CASSGGTAQSQPQHF. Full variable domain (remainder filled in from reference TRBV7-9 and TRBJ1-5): DTGVSQNPRHKITKRGQNVTFRCDPISEHNRLYWYRQTLGQGPEFLTYFQNEAQLEKSRLLSDRFSAERPKGSFSTLEIQRTEQGDSAMYLCASSGGTAQSQPQHFGDGTRLSIL.

The CDR3 sequence is CASSLGAEEGYTF. The DNA of the CDR3 is TGCGCCAGCAGCTTGGGGGCAGAAGAGGGCTACACCTTC. The rearrangement uses TRBV5-1 and TRBJ1-2, with D uncertain. V was trimmed by 0 bases and J by 8 bases, leaving 11 bases between them. The CDR3 is 13 residues long. Germline lookup yields CDR1 SGHRS and CDR2 YFSETQ.

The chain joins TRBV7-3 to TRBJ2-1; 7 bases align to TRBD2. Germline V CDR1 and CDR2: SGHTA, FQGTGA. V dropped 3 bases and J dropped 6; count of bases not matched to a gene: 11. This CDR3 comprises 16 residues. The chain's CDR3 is CASSFNREGRTNEQFF. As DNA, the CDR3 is TGTGCCAGCAGCTTCAATAGGGAGGGCCGGACCAATGAGCAGTTCTTC.

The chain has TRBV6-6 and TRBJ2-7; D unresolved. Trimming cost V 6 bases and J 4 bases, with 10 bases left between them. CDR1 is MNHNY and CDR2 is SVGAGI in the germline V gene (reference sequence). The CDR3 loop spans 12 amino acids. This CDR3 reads CASRDQTYEQYF. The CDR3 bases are TGTGCCAGCAGGGACCAGACTTACGAGCAGTACTTC.

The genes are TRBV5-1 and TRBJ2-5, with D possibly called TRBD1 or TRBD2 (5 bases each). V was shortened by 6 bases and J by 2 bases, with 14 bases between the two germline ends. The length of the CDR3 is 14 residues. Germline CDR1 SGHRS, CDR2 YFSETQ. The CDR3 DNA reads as TGCGCCAGCACTAACGGGGCAGATCAAGAGACCCAGTACTTC. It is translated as CASTNGADQETQYF. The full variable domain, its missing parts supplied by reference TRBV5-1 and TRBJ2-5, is KAGVTQTPRYLIKTRGQQVTLSCSPISGHRSVSWYQQTPGQGLQFLFEYFSETQRNKGNFPGRFSGRQFSNSRSEMNVSTLELGDSALYLCASTNGADQETQYFGPGTRLLVL.

The CDR3 loop reads CASSPQGYGYTF. CDR3 DNA: TGTGCCAGCAGCCCCCAGGGGTATGGCTACACCTTC. The J gene is TRBJ1-2, the V gene TRBV9; D is possibly TRBD1 (6 bases). The CDR3 contains 12 residues. Trimming removed 4 bases from V and 5 bases from J, with 9 bases in between. CDR1 SGDLS and CDR2 YYNGEE come from the germline V gene.

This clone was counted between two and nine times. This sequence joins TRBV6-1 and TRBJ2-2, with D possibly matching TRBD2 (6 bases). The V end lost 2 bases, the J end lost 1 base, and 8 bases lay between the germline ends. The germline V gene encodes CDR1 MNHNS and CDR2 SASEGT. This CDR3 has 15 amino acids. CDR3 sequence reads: CASSERELNTGELFF. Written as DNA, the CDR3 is TGTGCCAGCAGTGAACGGGAGTTGAACACCGGGGAGCTGTTTTTT.

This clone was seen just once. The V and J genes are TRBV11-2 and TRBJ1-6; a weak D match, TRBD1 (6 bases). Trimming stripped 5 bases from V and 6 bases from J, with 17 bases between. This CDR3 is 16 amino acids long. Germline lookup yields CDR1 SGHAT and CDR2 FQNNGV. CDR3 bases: TGTGCCAGCAGCGTTTTCCGGGACACGAGTAATTCACCCCTCCACTTT. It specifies CASSVFRDTSNSPLHF.

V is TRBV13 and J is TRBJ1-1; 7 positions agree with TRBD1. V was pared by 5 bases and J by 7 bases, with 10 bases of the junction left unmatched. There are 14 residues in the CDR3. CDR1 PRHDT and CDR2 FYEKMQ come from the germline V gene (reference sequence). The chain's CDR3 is CASSDSRTGLEAFF. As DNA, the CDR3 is TGTGCCAGCAGCGACAGTCGGACAGGCCTTGAAGCTTTCTTT. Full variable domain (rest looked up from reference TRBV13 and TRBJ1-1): AAGVIQSPRHLIKEKRETATLKCYPIPRHDTVYWYQQGPGQDPQFLISFYEKMQSDKGSIPDRFSAQQFSDYHSELNMSSLELGDSALYFCASSDSRTGLEAFFGQGTRLTVV.

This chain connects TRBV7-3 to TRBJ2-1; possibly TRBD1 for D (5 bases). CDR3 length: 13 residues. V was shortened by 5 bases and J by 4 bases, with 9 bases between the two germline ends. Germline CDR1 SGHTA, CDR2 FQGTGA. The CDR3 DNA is TGTGCCAGCAGCCAGGGCAGTTACAATGAGCAGTTCTTC. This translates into CASSQGSYNEQFF.

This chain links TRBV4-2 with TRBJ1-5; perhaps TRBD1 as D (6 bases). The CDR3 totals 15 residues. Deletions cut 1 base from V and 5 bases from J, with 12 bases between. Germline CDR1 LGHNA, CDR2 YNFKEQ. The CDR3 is CASSQGEGDDQPQHF. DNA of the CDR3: TGTGCCAGCAGCCAAGGGGAGGGGGATGATCAGCCCCAGCATTTT.